Below, 21 T cell receptor beta chains from the same sample are listed, as sequenced in a study of T cell responses to AZD1222 COVID-19 vaccine. The table came from immunoSEQ multiplex PCR; TCRdb's copy has only in-frame clones and leaves some out. The sample lists about 110,000 clones, 70% to 90% occurring once. The source was peripheral blood, collected 28 days after the second AZD1222 dose. The receptors here all came from an adult who received the AZD1222 COVID-19 vaccine.

The V gene is TRBV7-6, the J gene TRBJ2-2, with 7 bases matching TRBD1. The germline CDR1 and CDR2 sequences are SGHVS and FNYEAQ. V lost 0 bases and J lost 5; bases outside the gene matches: 15. This CDR3 comprises 19 residues. CDR3 in DNA: TGTGCCAGCAGCTTAGCGGGGCTCGGACAGGTCAAGGGGACCGGGGAGCTGTTTTTT. It codes for CASSLAGLGQVKGTGELFF.

The chain carries TRBV10-3 and TRBJ2-1; the D is unclear. V dropped 0 bases and J dropped 4 bases, with 7 bases sitting between them. Germline CDR1 ENHRY, CDR2 SYGVKD. This CDR3 has 14 residues. The CDR3 nucleotides read TGTGCCATCAGTGAGTCGACGAGTTACAATGAGCAGTTCTTC. Protein: CAISESTSYNEQFF.

The rearrangement links TRBV2 to TRBJ1-4; D might be TRBD1 (6 bases). V lost 7 bases to trimming and J lost 3 bases, with 12 bases between them. The CDR3 spans 14 residues. Germline CDR1 SNHLY, CDR2 FYNNEI. The CDR3 reads CASTFRGSNEKLFF. The CDR3 DNA reads TGTGCCAGCACTTTCAGGGGCTCTAATGAAAAACTGTTTTTT.

This clone was seen only a few times. This rearrangement joins TRBV6-5 to TRBJ2-2, with D unresolved. The CDR3 spans 16 residues. Germline V gene sequence: CDR1 MNHEY, CDR2 SVGAGI. The V end lost 3 bases, the J end lost 2 bases, and 13 bases lay between the germline ends. The CDR3 region is CASSYSDPINTGELFF. DNA for the CDR3: TGTGCCAGCAGTTATAGTGACCCAATCAACACCGGGGAGCTGTTTTTT.

Comment on this clone: Relative to the germline gene, one junction end is altered; a read error may explain this. The rearrangement uses TRBV7-6 and TRBJ2-6, with D perhaps matching TRBD1 (6 bases). Germline V gene lookup returns CDR1 SGHVS and CDR2 FNYEAQ. The CDR3 is 15 residues long. The CDR3 DNA reads as TGTGCCAGCAGCCCAGGACAGCGTGGGACCAACGTCCTGACTTTC. It translates to CASSPGQRGTNVLTF.

The rearrangement links TRBV3-1 (or the pseudogene TRBV3-2) to TRBJ2-5; no reliable D call. Trimming removed 6 bases at V and 1 base at J, with 12 bases between. Germline CDR1 reads LGHDT; CDR2 reads YNNKEL (reference sequence). The CDR3 extends over 14 amino acids. The CDR3 region is CASSLGRSQETQYF. CDR3 nucleotide sequence: TGTGCCAGCAGTCTTGGACGGTCCCAAGAGACCCAGTACTTC.

This sequence joins TRBV18 and TRBJ2-3; D unclear. Trimming removed 3 bases from V and 0 bases from J, with 10 bases in between. Germline V gene sequence: CDR1 KGHSH, CDR2 LQKENI. The CDR3 consists of 15 residues. The CDR3 DNA reads as TGTGCCAGCTCACCCCGGACGGAGAGCACAGATACGCAGTATTTT. It encodes CASSPRTESTDTQYF.

The rearrangement uses TRBV13 and TRBJ2-2, with 7 bases matching TRBD2. CDR3 length: 16 residues. V was clipped by 5 bases and J by 0 bases; unmatched bases: 6. Germline V gene lookup returns CDR1 PRHDT and CDR2 FYEKMQ (reference sequence). The CDR3: CASSPITSANTGELFF. The DNA of the CDR3 is TGTGCCAGCAGCCCTATAACTAGCGCGAACACCGGGGAGCTGTTTTTT.

The chain recombines TRBV18 with TRBJ1-5; no clear D. Germline lookup yields CDR1 KGHSH and CDR2 LQKENI. Trimming removed 5 bases from V and 4 bases from J, with 12 bases in between. The CDR3 is 14 residues long. The CDR3 spells CASSSRDLNQPQHF. The CDR3 coding sequence is TGTGCCAGCTCAAGTCGGGATTTGAATCAGCCCCAGCATTTT.

The chain links TRBV29-1 to TRBJ2-7, with D unresolved. Trimming cost V 4 bases and J 1 base, with 8 bases left between them. The CDR3 consists of 12 residues. Germline lookup yields CDR1 SQVTM and CDR2 ANQGSEA. In DNA, the CDR3 is TGCAGCGTTGCGGGCCGTTCCTACGAGCAGTACTTC. Its translation is CSVAGRSYEQYF.

This chain joins TRBV5-1 and TRBJ1-6, with no clear D. Germline V gene data show CDR1 as SGHRS and CDR2 as YFSETQ. The germline V and J ends were trimmed by 0 bases and 0 bases, with 7 bases remaining between them. This CDR3 is 16 amino acids long. This chain's CDR3 is CASSLALSSYNSPLHF. The CDR3 DNA reads TGCGCCAGCAGCTTGGCTTTAAGCTCCTATAATTCACCCCTCCACTTT.

The chain is built from TRBV7-2 and TRBJ1-6; 7 positions match TRBD1. The CDR3 consists of 14 residues. V lost 5 bases to trimming and J lost 8 bases; unmatched junction nucleotides: 6. Germline CDR1 is SGHTA and CDR2 is FQGNSA. The CDR3 nucleotides are TGTGCCAGCAGCCAGAGACAGGGAGATTCACCCCTCCACTTT. This translates into CASSQRQGDSPLHF.

The genes are TRBV3-1 (or the pseudogene TRBV3-2) and TRBJ2-2; D call uncertain. This CDR3 comprises 13 residues. The V end was cut by 3 bases, the J end by 6 bases, with 8 bases between. In germline, CDR1 is LGHDT, CDR2 YNNKEL (reference sequence). In DNA form, the CDR3 reads TGTGCCAGCAGCCAGTTAGCTGCCGGGGAGCTGTTTTTT. It encodes CASSQLAAGELFF.

The chain couples TRBV6-4 to TRBJ1-1; D might be TRBD1 (6 bases). Germline V lookup: CDR1 MRHNA, CDR2 SNTAGT. Trimming removed 3 bases from V and 2 bases from J, with 10 bases in between. The CDR3 has 14 residues. DNA for the CDR3: TGTGCCAGCAGTGAAACAGGGATTAACACTGAAGCTTTCTTT. The encoded protein is CASSETGINTEAFF.

The chain combines TRBV6-2 or TRBV6-3 with TRBJ1-5, with D possibly being TRBD1 (5 bases). The CDR3 loop spans 15 amino acids. The germline V gene encodes CDR1 MNHEY and CDR2 SVGEGT. V lost 4 bases, J lost 0 bases, and 10 bases lay in between. The CDR3 is CASSFRGLSNQPQHF. In nucleotides, the CDR3 is TGTGCCAGCAGTTTTCGGGGACTTAGCAATCAGCCCCAGCATTTT.

The chain recombines TRBV18 with TRBJ1-6; 7 bases align to TRBD1. V shed 4 bases, J shed 6 bases, and the junction held 6 bases outside the gene matches. The CDR3 consists of 15 residues. Looked up from germline, CDR1 is KGHSH and CDR2 is LQKENI. CDR3 coding DNA: TGTGCCAGCTCACAACAGACAGGGAGTAATTCACCCCTCCACTTT. Translating it yields CASSQQTGSNSPLHF.

This chain joins TRBV19 and TRBJ1-1, with D uncertain. Germline CDR1 is LNHDA and CDR2 is SQIVND (reference sequence). The CDR3 is 11 amino acids. The V gene lost 6 bases and the J gene lost 0 bases, with 2 bases spanning the gap. For the CDR3, the DNA is TGTGCCAGTAGCCTGAACACTGAAGCTTTCTTT. It translates to CASSLNTEAFF.

The rearrangement links TRBV12-5 to TRBJ1-4; 9 nucleotides line up with TRBD1. The CDR3 is made up of 14 amino acids. Trimming cost V 6 bases and J 7 bases; bases outside gene matches: 6. Germline CDR1 reads LGHNT; CDR2 reads FRNRAP. The CDR3 sequence is CASGLETGGEKLFF. The CDR3 nucleotides are TGTGCTAGTGGGCTAGAGACAGGGGGTGAAAAACTGTTTTTT.

This clone was recorded only once. The chain joins TRBV7-8 to TRBJ1-6; maybe TRBD1 (6 bases). Trimming cost V 2 bases and J 7 bases, with 9 bases left between them. Germline V lookup: CDR1 SGHVS, CDR2 FQNEAQ. The CDR3 length is 14 residues. In DNA form, the CDR3 reads TGTGCCAGCAGCTTATTGCAGGGGAATTCACCCCTCCACTTT. This translates into CASSLLQGNSPLHF.

The chain uses TRBV27 and TRBJ1-2; 7 positions agree with TRBD1. The CDR3 is 14 amino acids. V lost 4 bases to trimming and J lost 4 bases; unmatched junction nucleotides: 6. Germline CDR1 reads MNHEY; CDR2 reads SMNVEV (reference sequence). The CDR3 DNA reads TGTGCCAGCAGTTCCCAGGCAGGGGGCTATGGCTACACCTTC. Protein: CASSSQAGGYGYTF.

The chain carries TRBV1 and TRBJ2-3; the table's D call TRBD2 went unverified against the DNA. TRBV1 is shown as a pseudogene. The CDR3 is made up of 13 amino acids. CDR3 nucleotide sequence: TGCACCAGGGGGGGGGCCAGTACAGATACGCAGTATTTT. Residues: CTRGGASTDTQYF.